This entry describes one T cell receptor (beta chain). RNA amounts of roughly 0.45 to 1 ug underwent reverse transcription with random hexamers. Amplification of TCR beta CDR3 spanned 54 Vbeta and 13 Jbeta via immunoSEQ multiplex PCR. In TCRdb, the immunoSEQ multiplex PCR reads were re-called with MiXCR into one record per CDR3 protein. The repertoire has roughly 200,000 distinct CDR3 sequences, about 93% of them found once; the top ten carry 0.099%. The record originates from a study of CD8 T cells in Susac syndrome. Study as a whole: At the time their blood was drawn, patients with Susac syndrome were either therapy-naive, on corticosteroids (with some of them also receiving intravenous immunoglobulin), or on intravenous immunoglobulin alone.

The TEMRA cells underwent FACS enrichment, while the CD8+ and CD4+ T cells underwent negative isolation. The CDR3 loop spans 15 amino acids. In germline, CDR1 is LGHDT, CDR2 YNNKEL (reference sequence). J was trimmed by 10 bases and V by 1 base; bases with no gene match: 8. The material sequenced was CD4+ T cells from PBMCs. This sequence was found in a human donor with Susac syndrome. V gene TRBV3-1 combines with J gene TRBJ2-1; 9 bases align to TRBD2. The CDR3 loop is CASSQGSGGYQEQFF. The DNA for the CDR3 is TGTGCCAGCAGCCAAGGTAGCGGGGGATACCAAGAGCAGTTCTTC.